The rows below give T cell receptor beta chains drawn from one sample of a study of cytomegalovirus exposure and HLA in healthy donors. Repertoires were generated with immunoSEQ multiplex PCR, while TCRdb's copy carries only in-frame clones and drops some. The table has more than 90,000 clones, around three quarters seen once; the top ten hold about 8%. Sequenced: PBMCs. The receptor set was obtained from a human donor in good health. CDR3s leave out the opening cysteine and the closing phenylalanine or tryptophan. D genes are given only for firm matches.

J: TRBJ1-4
V: TRBV5-1
D: .
CDR3: ASSSGYSTNEKLF

J: TRBJ2-7
V: TRBV20-1
D: TRBD1
CDR3: SAADREEQY

J: TRBJ2-5
V: TRBV7-2
D: .
CDR3: ASSLRGRETQY

J: TRBJ2-5
V: TRBV7-7
D: .
CDR3: ASSLARGGETQY

J: TRBJ2-3
V: TRBV10-3
D: TRBD2
CDR3: AISEAGGHTDTQY

J: TRBJ2-7
V: TRBV7-9
D: TRBD2
CDR3: ASSLVMGGRNDEQY

J: TRBJ1-2
V: TRBV30
D: .
CDR3: AWEAAGGYGYT

J: TRBJ2-1
V: TRBV19
D: .
CDR3: ASQPRLGSYNEQF

J: TRBJ2-1
V: TRBV27
D: TRBD2
CDR3: ASTPAGAYNEQF

J: TRBJ1-5
V: TRBV18
D: .
CDR3: ASSPLSGGDSNQPQH

J: TRBJ1-1
V: TRBV5-1
D: .
CDR3: ASSLGFQPYEAF

J: TRBJ1-4
V: TRBV6-1
D: .
CDR3: ASSRAGGSYEKLF

J: TRBJ2-1
V: TRBV5-1
D: TRBD2
CDR3: ASRALAGVSSYNEQF

J: TRBJ2-2
V: TRBV9
D: TRBD2
CDR3: ASSSGLAGGPDTGELF

J: TRBJ2-2
V: TRBV19
D: TRBD1
CDR3: ASGTGRQGPTGELF

J: TRBJ2-2
V: TRBV5-1
D: TRBD2
CDR3: ASSLRSGRGTGELF

J: TRBJ2-3
V: TRBV18
D: .
CDR3: ASSPQSTDTQY

J: TRBJ2-7
V: TRBV27
D: TRBD2
CDR3: ASSLGLAGVKLREQY

J: TRBJ2-1
V: TRBV5-1
D: .
CDR3: ASSLLSDEQF

J: TRBJ1-2
V: TRBV5-1
D: TRBD1
CDR3: ASSLETGYGYT

J: TRBJ2-1
V: TRBV11-2
D: TRBD1
CDR3: ASSLGTGYEQF

J: TRBJ1-5
V: TRBV2
D: .
CDR3: ASRPLTGPSNQPQH